This TCR beta chain was documented in a study of T cell changes during pregnancy in multiple sclerosis. Sequenced by immunoSEQ multiplex PCR; TCRdb stores in-frame clones only, minus some. In the table there are about 41,000 clones, 80% to 90% of which are singletons. V shed 6 bases and J shed 2 bases, with 14 bases lying between them. Germline CDR1 is SGHTA and CDR2 is FQGNSA. This CDR3 spans 14 amino acids. The source of this sequence is a female donor with multiple sclerosis, enrolled in a pregnancy study. The chain employs TRBV7-2 and TRBJ2-7; the D gene is possibly TRBD2 (5 bases). Sequenced here: CD4+ T cells from peripheral blood mononuclear cells, sampled in the first trimester of pregnancy. As DNA, the CDR3 is TGTGCCAGCAGTGAGGGATGGGGTCCCTACGAGCAGTACTTC. It encodes CASSEGWGPYEQYF.